A selection of T cell receptor beta chains follows, all from one sample in a study of blood T cell repertoires in COVID-19. Here immunoSEQ multiplex PCR was the method, and the copy in TCRdb shows in-frame clones only, minus some. The table includes about 260,000 clones, around 84% detected once. Material for sequencing was peripheral blood. The receptors derive from an older woman with COVID-19, enrolled during active disease. Both conserved end residues are part of each CDR3. Fields, in order: D gene, V gene, clone size, J gene, CDR3 DNA, CDR3 protein. D genes are given only for firm matches. The size entry is marked missing in some rows and otherwise reads once, few, many or a size class.

TRBD1	TRBV7-2	.	TRBJ1-3	TGTGCCAGCAGCCGGGACAGGGTTGGAAACACCATATATTTT	CASSRDRVGNTIYF
.	TRBV28	.	TRBJ1-2	TGTGCCAGCAAAATGTTTCCTTCGGGGAATGGCTACACCTTC	CASKMFPSGNGYTF
.	TRBV28	.	TRBJ1-2	TGTGCCAGCAGTTTCGAGAACAGGGCTAACTATGGCTACACCTTC	CASSFENRANYGYTF
.	TRBV7-9	.	TRBJ1-6	TGTGCCAGCAGCGGCGCAGTGGGGGGACTGGGCAATTCACCCCTCCACTTT	CASSGAVGGLGNSPLHF
TRBD2	TRBV4-3	.	TRBJ2-5	TGCGCCAGCAGCCAAGATCTTACGGGACTAGCGGGAGAGACCCAGTACTTC	CASSQDLTGLAGETQYF
TRBD1	TRBV28	once	TRBJ1-5	TGTGCCAGCAGTTTTGGGACAGGGGGCGGGAGTGGTCAGCCCCAGCATTTT	CASSFGTGGGSGQPQHF
.	TRBV11-2	once	TRBJ1-4	TGTGCCAGCAGCAGACTAAATGAAAAACTGTTTTTT	CASSRLNEKLFF
TRBD2	TRBV11-2	.	TRBJ2-1	TGTGCCAGCAGCTTAGTGGCAGGGCGGGGGGTTTACAATGAGCAGTTCTTC	CASSLVAGRGVYNEQFF
.	TRBV11-2	.	TRBJ1-2	TGTGCCAGCAGCTTAGGGGCAGGCTATGGCTACACCTTC	CASSLGAGYGYTF
TRBD1	TRBV19	.	TRBJ1-5	TGTGCCAGTAGTAGACAGGGTTTGGGTAATCAGCCCCAGCATTTT	CASSRQGLGNQPQHF
.	TRBV23-1	.	TRBJ2-1	TGCGCCAGCAGTCGGGGGGATGGGGCCTACAATGAGCAGTTCTTC	CASSRGDGAYNEQFF
.	TRBV5-1	many	TRBJ1-3	TGCGCCAGCAGCTTCGAATCAGGCGCCAGAGGAAACACCATATATTTT	CASSFESGARGNTIYF
.	TRBV6-5	.	TRBJ1-5	TGTGCCAGCAGGACCAATACAGGGACCAATCAGCCCCAGCATTTT	CASRTNTGTNQPQHF
TRBD2	TRBV5-5	.	TRBJ2-7	TGTGCCAGCAGCTCAGCTAGCGGTACCTCCTACGAGCAGTACTTC	CASSSASGTSYEQYF
TRBD2	TRBV11-3	.	TRBJ2-3	TGTGCCAGCAGCTTAGGAGGGAGGGCCTATGATACGCAGTATTTT	CASSLGGRAYDTQYF
TRBD1	TRBV5-1	.	TRBJ1-2	TGCGCCAGCAGCTTTGACAGGGGGCCATATGGCTACACCTTC	CASSFDRGPYGYTF
TRBD1	TRBV11-2	.	TRBJ2-2	TGTGCCAGCAGAGATACAGGGGGCGCAAGGACCGGGGAGCTGTTTTTT	CASRDTGGARTGELFF
TRBD2	TRBV30	.	TRBJ2-2	TGTGCCTGGAGCCTAGGACTAGCGGGAGGGCATGGGGTCGGGGAGCTGTTTTTT	CAWSLGLAGGHGVGELFF
.	TRBV7-9	.	TRBJ1-2	TGTGCCAGCAGCTTAGCGGCAGGGGATGGCTACACCTTC	CASSLAAGDGYTF
TRBD2	TRBV5-4	.	TRBJ2-5	TGTGCCAGCAGGACTAGCGGGAGCGGCGGTGAGACCCAGTACTTC	CASRTSGSGGETQYF
.	TRBV3-1/TRBV3-2	.	TRBJ1-1	TGTGCCAGCAGCCTGGGACATTCGAACACTGAAGCTTTCTTT	CASSLGHSNTEAFF
.	TRBV27	.	TRBJ2-1	TGTGCCAGCAAAGTGCGACAGAGGGGGATGGCTGAGCAGTTCTTC	CASKVRQRGMAEQFF
TRBD2	TRBV14	.	TRBJ2-1	TGTGCCAGCAGCCAAGGCGGGAGGGCCCTCTACAATGAGCAGTTCTTC	CASSQGGRALYNEQFF
TRBD2	TRBV11-2	.	TRBJ2-7	TGTGCCAGCAGCCAAACTAGCGGCGGTTACGAGCAGTACTTC	CASSQTSGGYEQYF
.	TRBV2	.	TRBJ1-2	TGTGCCAGCATAATCGGGATTGGAGGCTACACCTTC	CASIIGIGGYTF
.	TRBV10-3	few	TRBJ1-1	TGTGCCATCAGTGAAATAAGGGGGATGTACACTGAAGCTTTCTTT	CAISEIRGMYTEAFF
TRBD1	TRBV6-6	few	TRBJ1-5	TGTGCCAGCAGTCTACAGGGGGCAGATCAGCCCCAGCATTTT	CASSLQGADQPQHF
.	TRBV11-3	.	TRBJ2-3	TGTGCCAGCAGCACCGGACTGGATGGGAGCACAGATACGCAGTATTTT	CASSTGLDGSTDTQYF
TRBD2	TRBV5-1	.	TRBJ2-5	TGCGCCAGCAGCTCAGCGGGGCCTGGAGAGACCCAGTACTTC	CASSSAGPGETQYF
TRBD1	TRBV7-9	.	TRBJ2-2	TGTGCCAGCAGCCCTAGGGCCAGGGGGCGTGTCACCGGGGAGCTGTTTTTT	CASSPRARGRVTGELFF
.	TRBV12-3/TRBV12-4	.	TRBJ2-1	TGTGCCAGCAGTAGGGTAGGGGGTAGTGAGCAGTTCTTC	CASSRVGGSEQFF
.	TRBV5-1	.	TRBJ2-2	TGCGCCAGCAGCTTGGACAGGGTTGGTACCGGGGAGCTGTTTTTT	CASSLDRVGTGELFF
TRBD2	TRBV5-1	.	TRBJ2-1	TGCGCCAGCAGCCCACCTCTCGGCGGGGGAGAGCAGTTCTTC	CASSPPLGGGEQFF
.	TRBV19	.	TRBJ1-5	TGTGCCAGTACCCACAGTCCTAGCAATCAGCCCCAGCATTTT	CASTHSPSNQPQHF
.	TRBV19	.	TRBJ2-5	TGTGCCAGTAGTATATCGGTTAAAGAGACCCAGTACTTC	CASSISVKETQYF
TRBD1	TRBV6-2/TRBV6-3	.	TRBJ1-5	TGTGCCAGCAGCAGGGGACAGGGTAGCAATCAGCCCCAGCATTTT	CASSRGQGSNQPQHF
TRBD1	TRBV6-5	.	TRBJ1-1	TGTGCCAGCAGTTTCCCCCCCGGGACAGGGTCGCTTCCAGCTTTCTTT	CASSFPPGTGSLPAFF
.	TRBV5-1	.	TRBJ2-1	TGCGCCAGCAGCCCGCTGGTGCGCAGGGGCAATGAGCAGTTCTTC	CASSPLVRRGNEQFF
TRBD1	TRBV5-4	.	TRBJ2-5	TGTGCCAGCAGTCGTGCACAGGGGGGTGGGGAGACCCAGTACTTC	CASSRAQGGGETQYF
TRBD1	TRBV4-3	.	TRBJ1-2	TGCGCCAGCAGCCAAGATATCGGGACAGGGTTCTATGGCTACACCTTC	CASSQDIGTGFYGYTF
.	TRBV7-9	once	TRBJ2-5	TGTGCCAGCAGCCGAGTAAGCGGTGGGGAGACCCAGTACTTC	CASSRVSGGETQYF
.	TRBV7-8	.	TRBJ1-3	TGTGCCAGCAGCCCCCGGTATAGAAACACCATATATTTT	CASSPRYRNTIYF
TRBD2	TRBV24-1	.	TRBJ2-3	TGTGCCACCAGTCCAGCGGGAACCAGCACAGATACGCAGTATTTT	CATSPAGTSTDTQYF
.	TRBV27	once	TRBJ2-7	TGTGCCAGCAGTTTTCCAGGGCAAGCTGAGCAGTACTTC	CASSFPGQAEQYF
TRBD2	TRBV10-3	.	TRBJ2-5	TGTGCCATCGGAGCTAGCGGGGGAACCCAAGAGACCCAGTACTTC	CAIGASGGTQETQYF
.	TRBV28	.	TRBJ2-7	TGTGCCAGCAGTCGCCGCCGAGCGGTGTCAACCTACGAGCAGTACTTC	CASSRRRAVSTYEQYF
TRBD2	TRBV7-3	.	TRBJ2-7	TGTGCCAGCAGCTCCTCGGGACTACCGCCCTACGAGCAGTACTTC	CASSSSGLPPYEQYF
TRBD2	TRBV6-2/TRBV6-3	once	TRBJ2-5	TGTGCCAGCAGTTACCGAGGACTAGCGGGAGGCGATTTGTCGAGGACCCAGTACTTC	CASSYRGLAGGDLSRTQYF
TRBD1	TRBV19	.	TRBJ2-1	TGTGCCAGTAGTATAACCAGATTACAGGGGTTCCACAATGAGCAGTTCTTC	CASSITRLQGFHNEQFF
.	TRBV24-1	.	TRBJ1-2	TGTGCCACCAGTGATTTGAAACGGGGGAAAGGCTACACCTTC	CATSDLKRGKGYTF
TRBD1	TRBV5-1	.	TRBJ2-1	TGCGCCAGCGGAACGGACAGGGGGCGTTTGATTTGGGGTGGCAATGAGCAGTTCTTC	CASGTDRGRLIWGGNEQFF